Reported below is one TCR beta chain. TCRdb re-analysed the 5' RACE reads in MiXCR, keeping a single row per CDR3 protein. The sample contains about 300,000 distinct CDR3 sequences, about 6.6% of which appear only once. These data are taken from a study of T cells after yellow fever vaccination. The J segment lost 6 bases and the V segment lost 10 bases, leaving 14 bases of the junction unmatched. The CDR3 covers 14 residues. CDR1 SEHNR and CDR2 FQNEAQ come from the germline V gene (reference sequence). The chain combines TRBV7-9 with TRBJ2-7, with TRBD2 identical over 8 bases. The material sequenced was PBMCs, taken around 45 days after the first yellow fever vaccination. This TCR came from a man between 18 and 29 years old who received the YFV17D yellow fever vaccine. The CDR3 here is CATTNWVGGAEQYF. The CDR3 DNA reads TGTGCCACCACGAACTGGGTCGGGGGGGCCGAGCAGTACTTC.